This TCR beta chain was sequenced for a study of OX40 agonist ivuxolimab in advanced cancers. Overall study results and limits: On average, CD8+ T cells had more expanded clones than CD4+.

Notes on this clone: No antigen is known for it.

The CDR3 is 12 amino acids. Per germline, CDR1 GTSNPN and CDR2 SVGIG (reference sequence). Trimming pared 0 bases from V and 9 bases from J, leaving 12 bases between. Clones were sequenced by immunoSEQ multiplex PCR, and TCRdb holds only the in-frame ones, with some missing. The table lists about 22,000 clones, about 88% of them singletons. This sequence joins TRBV30 and TRBJ2-7, with no clear D. The sample here was CD4+ or CD8+ T cells sorted from blood, taken in a trial of the OX40 agonist ivuxolimab. The receptor comes from an adult with an advanced solid tumor such as melanoma, head and neck, liver or kidney cancer. The CDR3 sequence is CAWSVLGIGQYF. In DNA, the CDR3 is TGTGCCTGGAGTGTATTAGGGATCGGGCAGTACTTC.